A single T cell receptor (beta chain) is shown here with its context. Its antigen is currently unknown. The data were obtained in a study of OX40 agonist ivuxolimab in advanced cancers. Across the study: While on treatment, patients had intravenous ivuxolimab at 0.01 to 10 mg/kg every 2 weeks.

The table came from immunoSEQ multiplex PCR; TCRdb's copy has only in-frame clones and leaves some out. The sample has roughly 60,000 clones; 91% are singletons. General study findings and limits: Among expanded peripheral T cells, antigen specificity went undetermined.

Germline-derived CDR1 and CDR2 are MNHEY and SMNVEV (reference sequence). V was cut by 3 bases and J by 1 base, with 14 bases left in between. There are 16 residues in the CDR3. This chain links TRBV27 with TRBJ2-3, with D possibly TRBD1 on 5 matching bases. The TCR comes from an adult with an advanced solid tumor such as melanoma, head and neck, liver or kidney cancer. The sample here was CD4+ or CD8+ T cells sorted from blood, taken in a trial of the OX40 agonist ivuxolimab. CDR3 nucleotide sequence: TGTGCCAGCAGTTTTTGGGGCGTTCGCGGCACAGATACGCAGTATTTT. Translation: CASSFWGVRGTDTQYF.